The T cell receptor (beta chain) under discussion was sequenced for a study of blood T cell repertoires in COVID-19. Study overall: The origin of the acute and convalescent COVID-19 samples was the United States, Italy and Spain. Nucleic acid was either cDNA or gDNA, and it came from T cells, B-cell-depleted T cells, or PBMCs.

Original handling: Estimates of nucleated cell counts were drawn from the amplification of reference gene primers. Method: immunoSEQ multiplex PCR; TCRdb's copy keeps in-frame clones and lacks some. The D gene and trimming were derived from the DNA, and the V and J assignments and clone size from that table. The profile shows 200,000 to 250,000 clones, under 90% of them singletons. The germline CDR1 and CDR2 sequences are LNHDA and SQIVND (reference sequence). The CDR3 contains 15 residues. Trimming took 5 bases from V and 1 from J; bases not matched to a gene: 2. This TCR came from an elderly woman with acute or convalescent COVID-19. The chain has TRBV19 and TRBJ1-5; 10 bases agree with TRBD1. The sample comprised peripheral blood. CDR3 region: CASSWTGGSNQPQHF. The CDR3 region has the DNA TGTGCCAGTAGTTGGACAGGGGGGAGCAATCAGCCCCAGCATTTT. Together with reference TRBV19 and TRBJ1-5, the CDR3 gives the full variable domain: DGGITQSPKYLFRKEGQNVTLSCEQNLNHDAMYWYRQDPGQGLRLIYYSQIVNDFQKGDIAEGYSVSREKKESFPLTVTSAQKNPTAFYLCASSWTGGSNQPQHFGDGTRLSIL.